This T cell receptor (beta chain) is drawn from a study of blood T cell repertoires in COVID-19. Study as a whole: The study drew acute and convalescent COVID-19 samples from the United States, Italy and Spain. Sources were T cells, B-cell-depleted T cells, or PBMCs; the material itself was cDNA or gDNA.

This clone has just one count. V lost 1 base to trimming and J lost 9 bases, with 10 bases between them. In germline, CDR1 is SGHVS, CDR2 FNYEAQ. The CDR3 has 13 amino acids. Per the original data handling: Amplifying reference gene primers gave estimates of nucleated cell counts. Clones were sequenced by immunoSEQ multiplex PCR, and TCRdb holds only the in-frame ones, with some missing. V, J and clone size reflect that table, while D and trimming were determined from the DNA. Seen here are over 65,000 clones, about 88% observed once, and the top ten hold just over 9%. The gene calls are TRBV7-6 and TRBJ1-5; D is ambiguous. The receptor comes from a human donor in a cohort sampled during active COVID-19. The specimen was peripheral blood. The CDR3 is CASSLEGGRPQHF. As DNA, the CDR3 is TGTGCCAGCAGCTTAGAGGGTGGGAGGCCCCAGCATTTT.